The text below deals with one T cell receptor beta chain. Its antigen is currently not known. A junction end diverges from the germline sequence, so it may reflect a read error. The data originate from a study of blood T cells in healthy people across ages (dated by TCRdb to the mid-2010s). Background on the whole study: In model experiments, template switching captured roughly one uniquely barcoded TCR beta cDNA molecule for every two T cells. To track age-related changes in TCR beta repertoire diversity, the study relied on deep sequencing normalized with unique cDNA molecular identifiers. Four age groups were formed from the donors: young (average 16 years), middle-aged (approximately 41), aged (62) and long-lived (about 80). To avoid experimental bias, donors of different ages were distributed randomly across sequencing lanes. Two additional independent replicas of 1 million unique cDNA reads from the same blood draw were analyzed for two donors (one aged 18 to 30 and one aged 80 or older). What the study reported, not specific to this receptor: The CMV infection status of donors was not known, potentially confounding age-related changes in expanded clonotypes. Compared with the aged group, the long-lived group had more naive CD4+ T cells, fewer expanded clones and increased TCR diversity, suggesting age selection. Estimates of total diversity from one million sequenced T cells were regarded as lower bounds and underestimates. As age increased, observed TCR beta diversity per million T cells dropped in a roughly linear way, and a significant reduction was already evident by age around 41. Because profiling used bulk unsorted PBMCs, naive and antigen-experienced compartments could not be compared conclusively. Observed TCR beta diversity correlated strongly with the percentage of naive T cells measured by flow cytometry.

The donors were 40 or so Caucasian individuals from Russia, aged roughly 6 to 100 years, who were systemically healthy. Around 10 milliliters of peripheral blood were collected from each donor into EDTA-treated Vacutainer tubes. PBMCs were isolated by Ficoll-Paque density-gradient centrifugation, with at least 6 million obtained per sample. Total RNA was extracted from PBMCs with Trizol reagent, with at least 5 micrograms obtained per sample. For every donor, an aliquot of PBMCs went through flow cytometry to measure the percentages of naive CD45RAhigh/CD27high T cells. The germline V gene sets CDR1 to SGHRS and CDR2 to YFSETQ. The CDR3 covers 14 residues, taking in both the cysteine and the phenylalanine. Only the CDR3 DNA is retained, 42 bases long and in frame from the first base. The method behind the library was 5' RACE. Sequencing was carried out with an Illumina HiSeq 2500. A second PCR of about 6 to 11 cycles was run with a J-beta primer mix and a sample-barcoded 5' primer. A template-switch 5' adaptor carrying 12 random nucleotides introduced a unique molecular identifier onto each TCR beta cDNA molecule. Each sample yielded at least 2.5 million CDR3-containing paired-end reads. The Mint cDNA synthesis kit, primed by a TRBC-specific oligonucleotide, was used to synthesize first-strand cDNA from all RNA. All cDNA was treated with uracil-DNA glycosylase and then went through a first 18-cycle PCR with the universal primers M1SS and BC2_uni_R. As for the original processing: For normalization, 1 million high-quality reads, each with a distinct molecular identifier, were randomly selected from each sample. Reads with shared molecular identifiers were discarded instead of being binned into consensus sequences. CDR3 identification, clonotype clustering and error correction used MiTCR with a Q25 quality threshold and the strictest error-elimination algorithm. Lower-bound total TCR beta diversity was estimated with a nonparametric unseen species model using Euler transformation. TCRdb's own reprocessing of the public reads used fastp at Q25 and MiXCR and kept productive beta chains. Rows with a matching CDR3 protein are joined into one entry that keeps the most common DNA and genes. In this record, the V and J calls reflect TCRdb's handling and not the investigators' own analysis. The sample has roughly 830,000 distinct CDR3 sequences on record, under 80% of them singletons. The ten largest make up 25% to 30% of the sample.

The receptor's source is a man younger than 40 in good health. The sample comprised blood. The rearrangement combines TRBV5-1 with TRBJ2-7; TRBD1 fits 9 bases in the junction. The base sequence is TGCGCCAGCAGCCCCGGGACAGGGTCCTGCGAGCAGTACTTC. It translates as CASSPGTGSCEQYF. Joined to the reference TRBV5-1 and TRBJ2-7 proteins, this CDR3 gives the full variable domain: KAGVTQTPRYLIKTRGQQVTLSCSPISGHRSVSWYQQTPGQGLQFLFEYFSETQRNKGNFPGRFSGRQFSNSRSEMNVSTLELGDSALYLCASSPGTGSCEQYFGPGTRLTVT.